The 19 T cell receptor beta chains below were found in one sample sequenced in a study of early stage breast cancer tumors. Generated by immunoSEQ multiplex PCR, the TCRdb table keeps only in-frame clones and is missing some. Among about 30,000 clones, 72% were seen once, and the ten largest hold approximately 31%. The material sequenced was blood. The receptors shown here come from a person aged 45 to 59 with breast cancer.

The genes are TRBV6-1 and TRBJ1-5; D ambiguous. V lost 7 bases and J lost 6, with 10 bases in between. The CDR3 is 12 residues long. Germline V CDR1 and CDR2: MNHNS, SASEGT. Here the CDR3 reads CASNFIRQPQHF. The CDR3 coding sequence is TGTGCCAGCAACTTTATACGTCAGCCCCAGCATTTT.

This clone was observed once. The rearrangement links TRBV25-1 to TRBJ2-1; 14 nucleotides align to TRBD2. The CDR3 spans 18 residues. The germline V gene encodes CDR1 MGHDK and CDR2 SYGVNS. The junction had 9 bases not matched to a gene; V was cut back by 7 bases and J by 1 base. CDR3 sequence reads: CASNPGLAGVRSYNEQFF. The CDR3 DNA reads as TGTGCCAGCAATCCGGGACTAGCGGGAGTGCGGTCCTACAATGAGCAGTTCTTC.

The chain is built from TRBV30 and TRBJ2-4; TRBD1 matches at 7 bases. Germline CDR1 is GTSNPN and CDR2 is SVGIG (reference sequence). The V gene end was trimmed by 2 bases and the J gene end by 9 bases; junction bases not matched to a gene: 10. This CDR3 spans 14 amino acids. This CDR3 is CAWSRGHRGRIQYF. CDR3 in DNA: TGTGCCTGGAGTAGGGGCCACAGGGGCCGCATTCAGTACTTC.

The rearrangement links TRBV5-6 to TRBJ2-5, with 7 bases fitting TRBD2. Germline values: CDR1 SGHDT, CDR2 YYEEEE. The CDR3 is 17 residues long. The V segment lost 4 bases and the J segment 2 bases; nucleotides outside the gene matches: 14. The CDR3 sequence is CASSLVGEGGGQETQYF. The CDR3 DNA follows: TGTGCCAGCAGCCTGGTGGGGGAGGGAGGTGGGCAAGAGACCCAGTACTTC.

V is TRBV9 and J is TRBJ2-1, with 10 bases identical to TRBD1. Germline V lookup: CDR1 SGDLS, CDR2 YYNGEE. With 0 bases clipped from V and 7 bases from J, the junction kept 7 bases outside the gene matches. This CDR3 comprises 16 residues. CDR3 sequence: CASSVDWTGGSNEQFF. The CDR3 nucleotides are TGTGCCAGCAGCGTAGATTGGACAGGGGGTTCGAATGAGCAGTTCTTC. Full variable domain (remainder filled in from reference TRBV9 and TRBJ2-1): DSGVTQTPKHLITATGQRVTLRCSPRSGDLSVYWYQQSLDQGLQFLIQYYNGEERAKGNILERFSAQQFPDLHSELNLSSLELGDSALYFCASSVDWTGGSNEQFFGPGTRLTVL.

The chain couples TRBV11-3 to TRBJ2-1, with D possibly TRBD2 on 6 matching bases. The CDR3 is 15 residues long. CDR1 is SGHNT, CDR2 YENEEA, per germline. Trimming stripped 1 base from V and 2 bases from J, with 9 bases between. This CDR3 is CASSLASVTYNEQFF. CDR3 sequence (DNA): TGTGCCAGCAGCTTAGCTAGCGTCACCTACAATGAGCAGTTCTTC.

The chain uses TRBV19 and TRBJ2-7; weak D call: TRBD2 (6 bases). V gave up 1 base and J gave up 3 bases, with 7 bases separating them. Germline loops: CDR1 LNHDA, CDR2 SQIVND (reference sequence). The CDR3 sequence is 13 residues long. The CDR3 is CASSIAGVYEQYF. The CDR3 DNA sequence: TGTGCCAGTAGTATAGCGGGGGTCTACGAGCAGTACTTC. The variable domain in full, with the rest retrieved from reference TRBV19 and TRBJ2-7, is DGGITQSPKYLFRKEGQNVTLSCEQNLNHDAMYWYRQDPGQGLRLIYYSQIVNDFQKGDIAEGYSVSREKKESFPLTVTSAQKNPTAFYLCASSIAGVYEQYFGPGTRLTVT.

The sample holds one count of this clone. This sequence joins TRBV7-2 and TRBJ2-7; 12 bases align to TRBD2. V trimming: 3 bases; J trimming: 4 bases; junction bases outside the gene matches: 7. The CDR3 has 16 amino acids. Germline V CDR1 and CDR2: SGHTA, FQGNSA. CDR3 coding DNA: TGTGCCAGCAGCTTGGCCGGGACTAGCGGGTGGTACGAGCAGTACTTC. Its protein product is CASSLAGTSGWYEQYF. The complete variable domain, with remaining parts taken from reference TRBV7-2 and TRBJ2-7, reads GAGVSQSPSNKVTEKGKDVELRCDPISGHTALYWYRQSLGQGLEFLIYFQGNSAPDKSGLPSDRFSAERTGGSVSTLTIQRTQQEDSAVYLCASSLAGTSGWYEQYFGPGTRLTVT.

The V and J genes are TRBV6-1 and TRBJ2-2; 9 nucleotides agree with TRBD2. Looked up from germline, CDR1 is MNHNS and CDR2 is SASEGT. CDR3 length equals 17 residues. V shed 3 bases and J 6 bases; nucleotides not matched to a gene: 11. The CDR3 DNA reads TGTGCCAGCAGTGATTGGGGGGGCGGGAGGGCCTCCGGGGAGCTGTTTTTT. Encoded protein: CASSDWGGGRASGELFF.

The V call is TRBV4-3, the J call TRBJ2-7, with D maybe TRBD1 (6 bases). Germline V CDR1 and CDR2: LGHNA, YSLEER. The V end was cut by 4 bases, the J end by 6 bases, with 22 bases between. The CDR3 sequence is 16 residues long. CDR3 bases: TGCGCCAGCAGCCCAGGGACACCGGGACATGGGACCGAGCAGTACTTC. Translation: CASSPGTPGHGTEQYF.

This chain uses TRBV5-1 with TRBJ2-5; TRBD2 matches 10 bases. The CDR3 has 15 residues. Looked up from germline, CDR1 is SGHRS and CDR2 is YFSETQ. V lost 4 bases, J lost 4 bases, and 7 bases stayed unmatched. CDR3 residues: CASSPYEREGETQYF. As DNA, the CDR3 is TGCGCCAGCAGCCCATACGAGCGGGAGGGAGAGACCCAGTACTTC.

This CDR3 reads CATSSRRGNEQFF. The CDR3 DNA is TGTGCCACCAGCTCAAGACGGGGCAATGAGCAGTTCTTC. The V gene is TRBV15, the J gene TRBJ2-1; tentatively, D is TRBD2 (5 bases). Trimming left V 5 bases short and J 6 bases short, with 11 bases between. In germline, CDR1 is LNHNV, CDR2 YYDKDF (reference sequence). The CDR3 runs 13 residues.

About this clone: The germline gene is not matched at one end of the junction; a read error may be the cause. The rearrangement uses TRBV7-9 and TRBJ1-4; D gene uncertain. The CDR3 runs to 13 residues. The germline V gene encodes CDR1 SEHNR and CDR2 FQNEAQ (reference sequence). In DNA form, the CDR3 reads TGTGCCAGCAGCTCACCCCACTTAGAAAACCTGTTTTTT. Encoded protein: CASSSPHLENLFF.

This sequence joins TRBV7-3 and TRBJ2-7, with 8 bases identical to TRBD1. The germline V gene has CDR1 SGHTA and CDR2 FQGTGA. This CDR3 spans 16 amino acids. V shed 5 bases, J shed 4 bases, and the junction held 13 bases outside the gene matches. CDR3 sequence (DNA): TGTGCCAGCAGCCTGGGGTCGGGGACAGGAAAATACGAGCAGTACTTC. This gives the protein CASSLGSGTGKYEQYF.

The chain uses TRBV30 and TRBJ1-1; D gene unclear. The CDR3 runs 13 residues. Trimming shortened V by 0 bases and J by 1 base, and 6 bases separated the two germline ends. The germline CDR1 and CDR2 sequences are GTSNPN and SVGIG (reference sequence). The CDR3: CAWSVERNTEAFF. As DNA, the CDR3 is TGTGCCTGGAGTGTAGAGAGGAACACTGAAGCTTTCTTT. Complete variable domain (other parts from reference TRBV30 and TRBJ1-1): SQTIHQWPATLVQPVGSPLSLECTVEGTSNPNLYWYRQAAGRGLQLLFYSVGIGQISSEVPQNLSASRPQDRQFILSSKKLLLSDSGFYLCAWSVERNTEAFFGQGTRLTVV.

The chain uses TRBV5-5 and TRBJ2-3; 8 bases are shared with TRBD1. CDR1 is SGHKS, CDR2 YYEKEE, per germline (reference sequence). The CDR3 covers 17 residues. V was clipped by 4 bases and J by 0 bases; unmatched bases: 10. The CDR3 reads CASSTGQGPSSTDTQYF. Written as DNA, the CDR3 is TGTGCCAGCAGCACCGGACAGGGACCATCTAGCACAGATACGCAGTATTTT.

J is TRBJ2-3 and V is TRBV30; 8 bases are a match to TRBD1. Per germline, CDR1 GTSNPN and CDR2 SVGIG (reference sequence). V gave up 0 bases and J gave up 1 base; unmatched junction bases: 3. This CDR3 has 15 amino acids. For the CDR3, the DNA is TGTGCCTGGAGTGTGACAGGGGTGGGCACAGATACGCAGTATTTT. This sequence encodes CAWSVTGVGTDTQYF.

In DNA form, the CDR3 reads TGTGCCAGCAGCCTTTGGGACAGAGACAATGAGCAGTTCTTC. As protein: CASSLWDRDNEQFF. The chain recombines TRBV14 with TRBJ2-1, with TRBD1 matching over 7 bases. The J segment lost 5 bases and the V segment lost 4 bases, leaving 5 bases of the junction unmatched. Per germline, CDR1 SGHDN and CDR2 FVKESK. The CDR3 length is 14 residues. The full variable domain, with the rest looked up from reference TRBV14 and TRBJ2-1, is EAGVTQFPSHSVIEKGQTVTLRCDPISGHDNLYWYRRVMGKEIKFLLHFVKESKQDESGMPNNRFLAERTGGTYSTLKVQPAELEDSGVYFCASSLWDRDNEQFFGPGTRLTVL.

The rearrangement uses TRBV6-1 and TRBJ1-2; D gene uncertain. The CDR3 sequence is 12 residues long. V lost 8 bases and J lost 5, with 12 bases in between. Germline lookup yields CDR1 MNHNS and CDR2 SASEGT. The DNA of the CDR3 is TGTGCCAGCCATCTATCACTTTATGGCTACACCTTC. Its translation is CASHLSLYGYTF.